This T cell receptor beta chain was profiled in a study of circulating and synovial CD4+ cells in juvenile arthritis. Data came from immunoSEQ multiplex PCR; TCRdb stores just in-frame clones and leaves some out. The sample records over 30,000 clones, roughly 95% being singletons. Study conclusions and caveats: Traditional Vbeta family usage analysis missed the pathogenic-like versus bulk difference. Bulk blood CD4 repertoires were more diverse than these.

Germline lookup yields CDR1 MGHRA and CDR2 YSYEKL. This CDR3 has 16 amino acids. Trimming took off 2 bases at V and 4 bases at J, with 17 bases between the two ends. For this clone: Its specificity is not known.

The genes are TRBV4-1 and TRBJ1-2; TRBD1 is a possible D gene (6 bases). The TCR was taken from a human donor with juvenile idiopathic arthritis. Sequenced sample: CD4+ T cells from blood. The CDR3 nucleotides read TGCGCCAGCAGCCAATACCGGGACACCTTCACCTATGGCTACACCTTC. Amino acid sequence: CASSQYRDTFTYGYTF.